Here is one T cell receptor beta chain with its context. The data belong to a study of T cell repertoires in ileal Crohn's disease. Some clones are missing from TCRdb's copy, which holds only in-frame ones; the method was immunoSEQ multiplex PCR. The repertoire holds approximately 7,200 clones, with about three quarters as singletons. Described time point: neoterminal ileum biopsy at postoperative endoscopy, about 6 months after surgery. Adults with ileal or ileocolonic Crohn's disease and an indication for resection were eligible. This TCR was recovered from an adult with Crohn's disease. Sequenced input: ileal tissue.

In DNA form, the CDR3 reads TGTGCCAGCAGTTTGGCCACAGGGGCTAGGAACAATGAGCAGTTCTTC. Protein sequence: CASSLATGARNNEQFF. V usage is TRBV2 and J usage is TRBJ2-1; 7 nucleotides align to TRBD1. V was clipped by 5 bases and J by 5 bases; unmatched bases: 12. The CDR3 contains 16 residues. CDR1 and CDR2 (germline): SNHLY, FYNNEI.